This is a list of T cell receptor beta chains from one sample in a study of blood T cell repertoires in COVID-19. Clones were sequenced by immunoSEQ multiplex PCR, and TCRdb holds only the in-frame ones, with some missing. Here the sample spans 100,000 or so clones, 70% to 90% being singletons. The specimen was peripheral blood. The receptor source for this set is a man aged 45 to 65 with active COVID-19. Each CDR3 is given with its conserved first and last residue.

TRBJ2-1	14	TRBV4-2	CASSQDREYNEQFF
TRBJ2-5	16	TRBV9	CASSTGTSGEMETQYF
TRBJ2-1	14	TRBV5-4	CASSLEGGYNEQFF
TRBJ1-6	13	TRBV19	CASTELPGAPLHF
TRBJ2-5	15	TRBV3-1/TRBV3-2	CASSPRGMVQEAQYF
TRBJ1-1	15	TRBV5-4	CASSSFGSGGTEAFF
TRBJ1-1	17	TRBV5-1	CASSSVPGQGWNTEAFF
TRBJ1-4	15	TRBV7-9	CASSPGEGFREKLFF
TRBJ2-7	13	TRBV27	CASSLDSKTEQYF
TRBJ1-2	13	TRBV12-3/TRBV12-4	CASSFGTGYGYTF
TRBJ2-5	13	TRBV27	CASSLMGAETQYF
TRBJ1-2	16	TRBV4-1	CASSPGQGPSNYGYTF
TRBJ2-5	13	TRBV19	CASSGEFQETQYF
TRBJ1-1	12	TRBV11-2	CARSSRGGVAFF
TRBJ1-2	15	TRBV3-1/TRBV3-2	CASSQDLQGNYGYTF
TRBJ1-1	16	TRBV5-1	CASRSTGSGAYTEAFF
TRBJ1-5	16	TRBV7-3	CASSYPRFYSNQPQHF
TRBJ1-5	16	TRBV7-8	CASSYLPGTGNQPQHF
TRBJ2-1	10	TRBV20-1	CSAIDNEQFF
TRBJ2-7	18	TRBV6-4	CASSAPGQNSKQYYEQYF
TRBJ2-3	14	TRBV7-2	CASSPGGPTDTQYF
TRBJ1-5	16	TRBV2	CASAGGRSAIFQPQHF
TRBJ2-1	15	TRBV7-6	CASSSAAGTGAKQFF
TRBJ2-5	13	TRBV5-4	CASSFPGGETQYF
TRBJ2-7	14	TRBV30	CAWSAGQGVYEQYF
TRBJ2-7	11	TRBV5-5	CASSSQDRLLF
TRBJ2-3	15	TRBV7-3	CASSLNGRERDTQYF
TRBJ1-1	13	TRBV19	CASSITPSTEAFF
TRBJ1-1	12	TRBV7-9	CASSTEVPEAFF